What follows is one TCR beta chain and its context. These data belong to a study of molecular identifiers for immune sequencing clone quantification. V was pared by 8 bases and J by 7 bases, with 8 bases of the junction left unmatched. The CDR3 length is 13 residues. CDR1 and CDR2 from the germline V gene are MDHEN and SYDVKM. A single record per CDR3 protein comes from TCRdb applying MiXCR to the PCR reads. The sample yields some 100,000 distinct CDR3 sequences, around 33% seen once. This clonotype was sampled from a human donor in good health. Some libraries in this study had Jurkat cell RNA spiked in. Sequencing used naive CD8+ T cells from blood, with Jurkat cell RNA spiked in. Subset in this sample: FACS-sorted CD8+CD4-CCR7+CD45RA+ naive T cells. This chain joins TRBV28 and TRBJ2-5; 9 bases agree with TRBD1. CDR3 coding DNA: TGTGCCAGCGGTGCCGGGACAGGGCTGACCCAGTACTTC. This gives the protein CASGAGTGLTQYF.